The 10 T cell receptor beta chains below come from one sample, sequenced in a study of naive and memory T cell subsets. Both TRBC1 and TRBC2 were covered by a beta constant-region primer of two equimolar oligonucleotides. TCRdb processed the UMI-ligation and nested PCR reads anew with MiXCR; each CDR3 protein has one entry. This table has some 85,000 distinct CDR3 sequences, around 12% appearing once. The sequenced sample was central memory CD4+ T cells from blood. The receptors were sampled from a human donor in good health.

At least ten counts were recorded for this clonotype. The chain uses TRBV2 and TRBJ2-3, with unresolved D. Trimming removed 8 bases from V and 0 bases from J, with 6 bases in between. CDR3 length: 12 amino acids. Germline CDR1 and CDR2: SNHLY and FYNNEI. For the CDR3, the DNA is TGTGCCAGCGGCTACAGCACAGATACGCAGTATTTT. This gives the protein CASGYSTDTQYF. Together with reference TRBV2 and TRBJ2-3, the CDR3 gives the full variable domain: EPEVTQTPSHQVTQMGQEVILRCVPISNHLYFYWYRQILGQKVEFLVSFYNNEISEKSEIFDDQFSVERPDGSNFTLKIRSTKLEDSAMYFCASGYSTDTQYFGPGTRLTVL.

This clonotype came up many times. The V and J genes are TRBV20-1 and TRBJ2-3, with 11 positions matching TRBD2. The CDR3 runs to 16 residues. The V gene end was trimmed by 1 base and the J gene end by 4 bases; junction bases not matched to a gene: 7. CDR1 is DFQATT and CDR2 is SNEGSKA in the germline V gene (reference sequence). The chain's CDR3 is CSARVGSGRAADTQYF. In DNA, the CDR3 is TGCAGTGCTAGAGTCGGTAGCGGGAGGGCTGCAGATACGCAGTATTTT.

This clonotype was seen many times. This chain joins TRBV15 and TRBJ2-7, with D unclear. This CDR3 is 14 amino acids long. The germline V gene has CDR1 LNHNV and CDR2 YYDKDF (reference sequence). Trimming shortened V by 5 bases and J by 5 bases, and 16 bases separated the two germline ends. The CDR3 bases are TGTGCCACCAGCGGTCGGACGCTTAGGGACGAGCAGTACTTC. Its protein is CATSGRTLRDEQYF.

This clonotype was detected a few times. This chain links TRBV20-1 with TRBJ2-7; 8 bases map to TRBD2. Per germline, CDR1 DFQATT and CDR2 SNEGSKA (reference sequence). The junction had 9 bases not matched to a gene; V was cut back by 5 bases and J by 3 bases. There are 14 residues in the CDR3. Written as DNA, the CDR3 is TGCAGTGCTTCCCTCCCACTAGCGGACTACGAGCAGTACTTC. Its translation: CSASLPLADYEQYF.

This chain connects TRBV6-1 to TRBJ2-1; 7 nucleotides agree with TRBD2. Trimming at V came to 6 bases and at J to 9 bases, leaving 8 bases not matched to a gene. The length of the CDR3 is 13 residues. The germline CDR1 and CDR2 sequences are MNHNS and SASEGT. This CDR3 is CASRRTSWSEQFF. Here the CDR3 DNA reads TGTGCCAGCAGAAGGACTAGTTGGAGTGAGCAGTTCTTC.

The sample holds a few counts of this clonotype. Written as DNA, the CDR3 is TGTGCCAGCAGTTTACTAGCTACGTACCGTGGGGAGCAGTTCTTC. Protein product: CASSLLATYRGEQFF. The genes are TRBV27 and TRBJ2-1, with D possibly being TRBD2 (5 bases). The CDR3 extends over 15 amino acids. Trimming took off 2 bases at V and 10 bases at J, with 18 bases between the two ends. The germline V gene has CDR1 MNHEY and CDR2 SMNVEV (reference sequence).

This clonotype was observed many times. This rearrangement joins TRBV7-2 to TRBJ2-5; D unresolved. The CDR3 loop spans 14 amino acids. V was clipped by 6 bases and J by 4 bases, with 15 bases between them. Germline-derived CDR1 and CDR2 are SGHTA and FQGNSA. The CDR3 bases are TGTGCCAGCAGGCCACAACGTTCCGGAGAGACCCAGTACTTC. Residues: CASRPQRSGETQYF.

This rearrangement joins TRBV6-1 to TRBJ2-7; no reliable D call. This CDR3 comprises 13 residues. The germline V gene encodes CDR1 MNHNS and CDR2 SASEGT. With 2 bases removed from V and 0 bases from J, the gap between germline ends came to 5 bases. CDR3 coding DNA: TGTGCCAGCAGTGAAACCCTCTCCTACGAGCAGTACTTC. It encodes CASSETLSYEQYF.

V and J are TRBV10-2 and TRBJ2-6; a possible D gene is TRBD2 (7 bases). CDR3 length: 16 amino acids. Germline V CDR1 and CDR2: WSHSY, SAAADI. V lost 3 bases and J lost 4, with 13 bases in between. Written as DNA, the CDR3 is TGCGCCAGCAGTGATCGGGGGGCATCGGGGGCCAACGTCCTGACTTTC. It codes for CASSDRGASGANVLTF.

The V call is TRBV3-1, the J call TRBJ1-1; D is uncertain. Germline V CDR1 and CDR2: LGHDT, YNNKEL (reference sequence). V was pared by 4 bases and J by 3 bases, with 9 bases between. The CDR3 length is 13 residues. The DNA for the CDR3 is TGTGCCAGCAGCCGACTCTCTGACACTGAAGCTTTCTTT. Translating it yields CASSRLSDTEAFF.